These 22 T cell receptor beta chains originate from one sample sequenced in a study of Ad26.COV2.S vaccination and SARS-CoV-2 variants. Sample treatment: some 19 received Ad26.COV2.S at low or high dose, single or two shots; 5 received placebo; per-sample allocation not given. The samples date from day 63 after the first vaccine or placebo injection. Clones were read by immunoSEQ multiplex PCR, and TCRdb kept only the in-frame ones, dropping some. The sample records 440,000 or so clones, about nine tenths being singletons. The specimen was peripheral blood, collected in a trial of Ad26.COV2.S vaccine versus placebo. The receptor source for this set is a person aged 18-65 years who received the Ad26.COV2.S COVID-19 vaccine or a placebo.

The gene calls are TRBV10-3 and TRBJ2-2; the match to TRBD2 covers 8 bases. The junction had 7 bases not matched to a gene; V was cut back by 6 bases and J by 1 base. Germline CDR1 and CDR2: ENHRY and SYGVKD. This CDR3 spans 16 amino acids. CDR3 sequence reads: CAIREAGTRNTGELFF. The CDR3 bases are TGTGCCATCAGAGAGGCCGGGACTAGGAACACCGGGGAGCTGTTTTTT.

The gene calls are TRBV6-1 and TRBJ2-7; D is possibly TRBD2 (6 bases). V shed 4 bases and J shed 3 bases, with 22 bases lying between them. Germline V lookup: CDR1 MNHNS, CDR2 SASEGT. The CDR3 sequence is 17 residues long. CDR3 protein: CASSASRDGGAHYEQYF. CDR3 sequence (DNA): TGTGCCAGCAGTGCGAGCCGCGACGGCGGGGCCCACTACGAGCAGTACTTC.

The chain employs TRBV7-9 and TRBJ2-2; no clear D. The CDR3 has 13 residues. V dropped 5 bases and J dropped 4 bases, with 8 bases sitting between them. Germline V gene data show CDR1 as SEHNR and CDR2 as FQNEAQ (reference sequence). The CDR3 sequence is CASSGQGTGELFF. The CDR3 DNA reads as TGTGCCAGCAGCGGGCAAGGCACCGGGGAGCTGTTTTTT.

This sequence joins TRBV27 and TRBJ1-2, with 7 bases lining up with TRBD1. The CDR3 runs 18 residues. Germline values: CDR1 MNHEY, CDR2 SMNVEV (reference sequence). V dropped 2 bases and J dropped 7; count of bases not matched to a gene: 19. In DNA, the CDR3 is TGTGCCAGCAGTTTAAAAGCCTCCAACAGGGGAAGGGTTAGTGGCTACACCTTC. It specifies CASSLKASNRGRVSGYTF.

This chain uses TRBV28 with TRBJ2-2; no clear D. V was cut by 7 bases and J by 5 bases, with 17 bases left in between. The CDR3 is made up of 15 amino acids. The V gene's germline CDR1 is MDHEN and CDR2 SYDVKM. CDR3 loop: CASIPTRIGTGELFF. CDR3 sequence (DNA): TGTGCCAGCATCCCTACCCGCATTGGGACCGGGGAGCTGTTTTTT.

This sequence joins TRBV7-2 and TRBJ2-7, with TRBD1 identical over 9 bases. Germline V gene sequence: CDR1 SGHTA, CDR2 FQGNSA. There are 14 residues in the CDR3. V dropped 4 bases and J dropped 3; count of bases not matched to a gene: 4. The CDR3 bases are TGTGCCAGCAGCTCGGACAGGGGCTACTACGAGCAGTACTTC. This translates into CASSSDRGYYEQYF.

V gene TRBV9 combines with J gene TRBJ2-5; tentative D call: TRBD1 (6 bases). The CDR3 length is 14 residues. The germline V and J ends were trimmed by 3 bases and 5 bases, with 14 bases remaining between them. Per the germline V gene, CDR1 is SGDLS and CDR2 is YYNGEE. The CDR3 coding sequence is TGTGCCAGCAGCGAATCCAGGGGTCGGGAGACCCAGTACTTC. Translated, it gives CASSESRGRETQYF.

This clone came up many times. J is TRBJ1-2 and V is TRBV27; D is perhaps TRBD1 (5 bases). Germline V gene sequence: CDR1 MNHEY, CDR2 SMNVEV (reference sequence). This CDR3 has 14 amino acids. Trimming cost V 3 bases and J 6 bases, with 14 bases left between them. The CDR3 sequence: CASSFSGFKNGYTF. CDR3 DNA sequence: TGTGCCAGCAGTTTTTCAGGGTTTAAAAATGGCTACACCTTC.

This rearrangement joins TRBV27 to TRBJ2-3, with a tentative D call TRBD2 (6 bases). V lost 3 bases and J lost 2, with 21 bases in between. The V gene's germline CDR1 is MNHEY and CDR2 SMNVEV (reference sequence). The CDR3 is made up of 18 amino acids. The CDR3: CASSLSIDMAGNTDTQYF. DNA for the CDR3: TGTGCCAGCAGTTTGTCCATAGATATGGCGGGGAACACAGATACGCAGTATTTT.

The V gene is TRBV12-5, the J gene TRBJ2-5, with 11 bases matching TRBD2. The CDR3 spans 13 residues. V was pared by 8 bases and J by 3 bases, with 2 bases of the junction left unmatched. Germline V gene sequence: CDR1 LGHNT, CDR2 FRNRAP. The CDR3 DNA sequence: TGTGCTAGTAGGGGACTAGCGGAAGAGACCCAGTACTTC. Translated, it gives CASRGLAEETQYF.

Regarding this clone: Different DNA sequences within this sample yield the same CDR3. The chain carries TRBV28 and TRBJ2-2; 8 bases map to TRBD2. J was trimmed by 1 base and V by 6 bases; bases with no gene match: 1. The CDR3 consists of 14 residues. Germline V gives CDR1 MDHEN, CDR2 SYDVKM. Written as DNA, the CDR3 is TGTGCCAGCAGAACTAGCGGGAACACCGGGGAGCTGTTTTTT. Amino acids: CASRTSGNTGELFF. Full variable domain (rest looked up from reference TRBV28 and TRBJ2-2): DVKVTQSSRYLVKRTGEKVFLECVQDMDHENMFWYRQDPGLGLRLIYFSYDVKMKEKGDIPEGYSVSREKKERFSLILESASTNQTSMYLCASRTSGNTGELFFGEGSRLTVL.

The rearrangement joins TRBV2 to TRBJ2-5; D uncertain. CDR3 length: 13 amino acids. Germline V gene sequence: CDR1 SNHLY, CDR2 FYNNEI. V lost 7 bases, J lost 4 bases, and 13 bases lay in between. CDR3 bases: TGTGCCAGCAACGTTATGAGAGGAGAGACCCAGTACTTC. This translates into CASNVMRGETQYF.

The rearrangement uses TRBV5-1 and TRBJ2-7, with D possibly being TRBD1 (6 bases). Trimming cost V 4 bases and J 0 bases, with 14 bases left between them. Germline V gives CDR1 SGHRS, CDR2 YFSETQ. CDR3 size: 15 residues. CDR3 bases: TGCGCCAGCAGCCCCCAAAGGGGGAGCTCCTACGAGCAGTACTTC. As protein: CASSPQRGSSYEQYF.

The V and J genes are TRBV5-3 and TRBJ2-2, with 12 bases aligning to TRBD2. TRBV5-3 is an open reading frame, and its role is uncertain. The trim removed 6 bases at V and 0 bases at J, leaving 15 bases unmatched. The CDR3 is 20 amino acids. CDR3 protein: CARKPSGRARRETNTGELFF. DNA of the CDR3: TGTGCCAGAAAACCTAGCGGGAGGGCTAGACGAGAAACGAACACCGGGGAGCTGTTTTTT.

The chain is built from TRBV12-3 or TRBV12-4 and TRBJ1-1; D ambiguous. CDR3 length: 11 amino acids. With 5 bases removed from V and 11 bases from J, the gap between germline ends came to 12 bases. CDR3 bases: TGTGCCAGCAGTCTCGCTAGTTGGGCTTTCTTT. It codes for CASSLASWAFF.

Turning to this clone: The sample carries other DNA sequences with the same CDR3. J is TRBJ2-5 and V is TRBV7-2, with TRBD1 matching over 9 bases. Germline V gene lookup returns CDR1 SGHTA and CDR2 FQGNSA. The CDR3 is made up of 14 amino acids. V shed 4 bases, J shed 5 bases, and the junction held 5 bases outside the gene matches. In DNA form, the CDR3 reads TGTGCCAGCAGCTCACAGGGGGCGCGTGAGACCCAGTACTTC. It yields the protein CASSSQGARETQYF.

The chain links TRBV9 to TRBJ2-3, with a possible D match to TRBD1 (5 bases). The CDR3 is 14 amino acids. Trimming pared 0 bases from V and 6 bases from J, leaving 11 bases between. Germline V CDR1 and CDR2: SGDLS, YYNGEE. Here the CDR3 reads CASSVVQGHDTQYF. The CDR3 DNA sequence: TGTGCCAGCAGCGTAGTTCAGGGTCACGATACGCAGTATTTT.

With regard to this clone: Other DNA sequences from this sample encode an identical CDR3 as well. The J gene is TRBJ2-1, the V gene TRBV9; tentative D call: TRBD2 (6 bases). The V end lost 4 bases, the J end lost 3 bases, and 11 bases lay between the germline ends. CDR1 SGDLS and CDR2 YYNGEE come from the germline V gene. The CDR3 runs 14 residues. CDR3 nucleotide sequence: TGTGCCAGCAGCCCAACGACTAGCTACAATGAGCAGTTCTTC. It codes for CASSPTTSYNEQFF.

The J gene is TRBJ2-7, the V gene TRBV18; D possibly corresponds to TRBD2 (7 bases). Germline loops: CDR1 KGHSH, CDR2 LQKENI. The CDR3 length is 16 residues. V lost 1 base, J lost 7 bases, and 20 bases lay in between. The CDR3 spells CASSPRGEGGLREQYF. The CDR3 region has the DNA TGTGCCAGCTCACCACGGGGAGAAGGGGGACTACGGGAGCAGTACTTC.

The J gene is TRBJ2-7, the V gene TRBV6-5; perhaps TRBD2 as D (6 bases). CDR3 length: 15 residues. Germline loops: CDR1 MNHEY, CDR2 SVGAGI. Trimming pared 2 bases from V and 5 bases from J, leaving 16 bases between. The CDR3 region is CASSYGASENDEQYF. The CDR3 DNA reads TGTGCCAGCAGTTACGGGGCTAGCGAGAACGACGAGCAGTACTTC.

This sequence joins TRBV5-1 and TRBJ1-4, with TRBD1 as a possible D gene (5 bases). Germline assignment: CDR1 SGHRS and CDR2 YFSETQ. Trimming left V 0 bases short and J 10 bases short, with 13 bases between. The CDR3 is 14 residues long. This chain's CDR3 is CASSLDGGRGKLFF. Written as DNA, the CDR3 is TGCGCCAGCAGCTTGGATGGAGGGAGGGGAAAACTGTTTTTT. Based on the CDR3 plus reference TRBV5-1 and TRBJ1-4, the full variable domain is KAGVTQTPRYLIKTRGQQVTLSCSPISGHRSVSWYQQTPGQGLQFLFEYFSETQRNKGNFPGRFSGRQFSNSRSEMNVSTLELGDSALYLCASSLDGGRGKLFFGSGTQLSVL.

The chain employs TRBV5-4 and TRBJ1-1; D ambiguous. Germline V CDR1 and CDR2: SGHNT, YYREEE (reference sequence). This CDR3 has 13 residues. V dropped 2 bases and J dropped 6 bases, with 11 bases sitting between them. In DNA, the CDR3 is TGTGCCAGCAGCTTTAGGATAGGGTCTGAAGCTTTCTTT. Translating gives CASSFRIGSEAFF.